This T cell receptor (beta chain) was found in a study of T cell repertoires in cytomegalovirus infection. At the level of the study: From public TCR beta signatures came an indication of both CMV infection and matching HLA type.

V lost 4 bases, J lost 3 bases, and 3 bases stayed unmatched. This CDR3 comprises 16 residues. Germline V gene sequence: CDR1 SEHNR, CDR2 FQNEAQ (reference sequence). TCRdb passed the reads through MiXCR, listing each CDR3 protein once. The sample shows a few hundred thousand distinct CDR3 sequences, approximately 40% of them seen only once. As concerns this clonotype: Antigen specificity is unknown.

Whole-study findings and limits: In two of eight donors, the top clonotype was HLA-C-restricted CMV-specific. Public TCR beta family frequency separated CMV-and-HLA carriers, including in an independent cohort.

J is TRBJ2-3 and V is TRBV7-9; 14 nucleotides align to TRBD2. The sequence was collected from a human donor in good health (CMV status not recorded). Some clones in this sample may be carry-over from other donors' samples. The sequencing used cultured PBMCs, collected from culture after CMV antigen stimulation. CDR3: CASSSGTSGGTDTQYF. In nucleotides, the CDR3 is TGTGCCAGCAGCTCCGGGACTAGCGGGGGAACAGATACGCAGTATTTT.